This T cell receptor beta chain was documented in a study of control samples from healthy donors and cancer patients. Libraries were prepared by immunoSEQ multiplex PCR; TCRdb keeps only in-frame clonotypes and omits some of them. The repertoire consists of approximately 89,000 clones, with roughly 84% occurring once and the leading ten covering over 2%. Germline lookup yields CDR1 LNHDA and CDR2 SQIVND (reference sequence). J lost 1 base, V lost 0 bases, and 2 bases had no gene match. The CDR3 is 15 amino acids. The genes are TRBV19 and TRBJ2-7, with 8 nucleotides matching TRBD1. The source of this sequence is a woman between 35 and 50 years old in good health. Sequences were obtained from blood. The CDR3 sequence is CASSIDGQGSYEQYF. The CDR3 DNA sequence: TGTGCCAGTAGTATAGATGGACAGGGTTCCTACGAGCAGTACTTC.